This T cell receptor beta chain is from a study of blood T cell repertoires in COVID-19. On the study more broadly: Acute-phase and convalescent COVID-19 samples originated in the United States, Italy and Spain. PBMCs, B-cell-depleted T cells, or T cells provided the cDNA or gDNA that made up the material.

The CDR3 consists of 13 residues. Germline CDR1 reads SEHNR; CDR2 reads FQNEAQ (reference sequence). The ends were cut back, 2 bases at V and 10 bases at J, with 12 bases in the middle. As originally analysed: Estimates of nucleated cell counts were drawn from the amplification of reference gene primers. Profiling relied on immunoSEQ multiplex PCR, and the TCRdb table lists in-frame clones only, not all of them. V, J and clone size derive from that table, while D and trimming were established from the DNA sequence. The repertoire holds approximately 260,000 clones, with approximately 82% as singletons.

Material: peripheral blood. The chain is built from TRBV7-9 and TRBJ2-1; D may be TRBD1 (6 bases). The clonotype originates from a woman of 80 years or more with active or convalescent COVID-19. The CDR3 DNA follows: TGTGCCAGCAGCTTACCACCTGACAGGGAGCAGTTCTTC. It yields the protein CASSLPPDREQFF.